The 25 T cell receptor beta chains reported below all come from one sample, sequenced in a study of blood T cells in healthy people across ages. The use of a sample-barcoded 5' primer and a J-beta primer mix characterized a second PCR of roughly 6 to 12 cycles. TCRdb analysed the 5' RACE reads with MiXCR anew, one entry per CDR3 protein. The sample consists of around 1,500,000 distinct CDR3 sequences, approximately 30% of them appearing once. Sequencing was carried out using blood. These receptors originate from a woman aged 30 to 39 in good health.

CDR3 sequence (DNA): TGTGTCAGGGGTACGGGTAACTATGGCTACACCTTC. Its protein is CVRGTGNYGYTF. The V and J genes are TRBV27 and TRBJ1-2, with a tentative D call TRBD1 (6 bases). The CDR3 extends over 12 amino acids. CDR1 and CDR2 from the germline V gene are MNHEY and SMNVEV (reference sequence).

This clonotype was found many times. This chain uses TRBV12-3 or TRBV12-4 with TRBJ2-4, with D possibly called TRBD1 or TRBD2 (5 bases each). CDR3 length equals 12 residues. V gave up 8 bases and J gave up 8 bases, with 13 bases separating them. The CDR3: CASGRGRDIQYF. DNA of the CDR3: TGTGCCAGCGGTAGGGGACGGGACATTCAGTACTTC.

The J gene is TRBJ2-3, the V gene TRBV19, with TRBD1 matching over 7 bases. This CDR3 comprises 14 residues. Germline assignment: CDR1 LNHDA and CDR2 SQIVND (reference sequence). Losses at the gene ends were 6 bases for V and 14 bases for J; bases not matched to a gene: 17. CDR3 nucleotide sequence: TGTGCCAGTAGATTAAGGGGGCGCACAGATACACGGTATTTT. Protein product: CASRLRGRTDTRYF.

In this sample, this clonotype turned up many times. V and J are TRBV5-4 and TRBJ2-7; no firm D call. Per germline, CDR1 SGHNT and CDR2 YYREEE (reference sequence). Trimming pared 4 bases from V and 0 bases from J, leaving 8 bases between. The CDR3 loop spans 13 amino acids. CDR3 in amino acids: CASSGDTSYEQYF. CDR3 coding DNA: TGTGCCAGCAGCGGCGACACCTCCTACGAGCAGTACTTC.

In its sample, this clonotype was seen many times. The genes are TRBV5-1 and TRBJ1-5; tentative D call: TRBD1 (5 bases). In germline, CDR1 is SGHRS, CDR2 YFSETQ. This CDR3 is 17 amino acids long. Trimming left V 4 bases short and J 9 bases short, with 26 bases between. The CDR3 region has the DNA TGCGCCAGCAGCGCCGAACAGGCCCTGCTGCAGGAACGGCCCCAGCATTTT. Translation gives CASSAEQALLQERPQHF.

The chain combines TRBV5-1 with TRBJ1-2; D remains unclear. The CDR3 totals 13 residues. The germline V and J ends were trimmed by 2 bases and 6 bases, with 11 bases remaining between them. Germline values: CDR1 SGHRS, CDR2 YFSETQ. DNA of the CDR3: TGCGCCAGCAGCTTCTTCGCTCGGGATGGCTACACCTTC. Protein product: CASSFFARDGYTF.

This clonotype was detected a few times. The V call is TRBV27, the J call TRBJ2-7, with D possibly being TRBD1 or TRBD2 (5 bases each). The CDR3 has 14 residues. The V gene's germline CDR1 is MNHEY and CDR2 SMNVEV (reference sequence). With 10 bases removed from V and 7 bases from J, the gap between germline ends came to 23 bases. CDR3 loop: CATCESGWTEEQYF. The CDR3 DNA reads TGTGCCACATGCGAGTCAGGGTGGACTGAGGAGCAGTACTTC.

The chain combines TRBV28 with TRBJ1-2; TRBD1 agrees at 7 bases. CDR3 length equals 12 residues. Looked up from germline, CDR1 is MDHEN and CDR2 is SYDVKM. Trimming at V came to 6 bases and at J to 4 bases, leaving 2 bases not matched to a gene. For the CDR3, the DNA is TGTGCCAGCAGGGGGACAGCCTATGGCTACACCTTC. It codes for CASRGTAYGYTF.

For this clonotype: An end of the junction does not agree with germline; a read error may underlie this. This rearrangement joins TRBV10-3 to TRBJ1-1; D call uncertain. Germline assignment: CDR1 ENHRY and CDR2 SYGVKD. This CDR3 spans 14 amino acids. The CDR3 DNA is TGTGCCATCAGTGAGTCCCCACAGAACCCTGAAGCTTTCTTT. As protein: CAISESPQNPEAFF.

For this clonotype: A much larger clone differs by one base, so this may be a read error. The rearrangement links TRBV20-1 to TRBJ2-1; weak D call: TRBD1 (6 bases). Per germline, CDR1 DFQATT and CDR2 SNEGSKA (reference sequence). This CDR3 has 15 amino acids. Trimming removed 5 bases at V and 8 bases at J, with 22 bases between. The CDR3 reads CSAGKGHHHGDEQFF. The CDR3 region has the DNA TGCAGTGCTGGGAAGGGACACCATCACGGCGATGAGCAGTTCTTC.

This clonotype was found many times. V usage is TRBV20-1 and J usage is TRBJ2-7, with 8 bases identical to TRBD2. The V and J ends lost 0 bases and 6 bases, in that order; junction bases with no gene match: 7. Germline assignment: CDR1 DFQATT and CDR2 SNEGSKA (reference sequence). This CDR3 is 14 amino acids long. The CDR3 here is CSARDGLAGREQYF. CDR3 DNA sequence: TGCAGTGCTAGAGATGGGCTAGCGGGCCGCGAGCAGTACTTC.

The chain combines TRBV29-1 with TRBJ2-2, with 9 bases aligning to TRBD1. Germline-derived CDR1 and CDR2 are SQVTM and ANQGSEA. The CDR3 totals 13 residues. V dropped 8 bases and J dropped 3; count of bases not matched to a gene: 4. CDR3 sequence (DNA): TGCAGCTCGGGGGACAGGGACACCGGGGAGCTGTTTTTT. Protein product: CSSGDRDTGELFF.

The chain uses TRBV7-2 and TRBJ1-5, with D unclear. The germline V gene encodes CDR1 SGHTA and CDR2 FQGNSA. Trimming took 4 bases from V and 6 from J, leaving 10 bases between them. The CDR3 runs to 13 residues. CDR3 DNA sequence: TGTGCCAGCAGCTCCTCGGACGTTCAGCCCCAGCATTTT. Translated: CASSSSDVQPQHF.

The table lists this clonotype with a few counts. CDR3 DNA: TGTGCCAGCAGCTTAGTTTGGAGGCGGCGGGGAGCCAAAAACATTCAGTACTTC. It codes for CASSLVWRRRGAKNIQYF. This chain uses TRBV7-2 with TRBJ2-4; weak D call: TRBD2 (6 bases). Trimming cost V 1 base and J 0 bases, with 16 bases left between them. The CDR3 contains 18 residues. Germline values: CDR1 SGHTA, CDR2 FQGNSA.

The chain carries TRBV29-1 and TRBJ2-3; D not certain. Germline-derived CDR1 and CDR2 are SQVTM and ANQGSEA. V shed 5 bases and J shed 8 bases, with 11 bases lying between them. CDR3 length equals 11 residues. The CDR3 DNA sequence: TGCAGCGTTTGGGATCAGGCTACGCAGTATTTT. Its protein product is CSVWDQATQYF.

This clonotype was seen at least ten times. This sequence joins TRBV29-1 and TRBJ1-2; D gene uncertain. Trimming removed 3 bases from V and 0 bases from J, with 8 bases in between. The CDR3 spans 13 residues. Germline V gene lookup returns CDR1 SQVTM and CDR2 ANQGSEA. CDR3 in amino acids: CSVDRTANYGYTF. The CDR3 nucleotides are TGCAGCGTTGATCGTACAGCTAACTATGGCTACACCTTC.

Here the CDR3 reads CASSPGTERDEQYF. The CDR3 bases are TGTGCCAGCAGCCCAGGGACAGAACGCGACGAGCAGTACTTC. This rearrangement joins TRBV6-2 or TRBV6-3 to TRBJ2-5, with 7 bases aligning to TRBD1. The J call may be wrong; the DNA end is better matched by TRBJ2-7. CDR3 length equals 14 residues. The germline gives CDR1 MNHEY, CDR2 SVGEGT.

This clonotype came up a few times. The chain employs TRBV7-2 and TRBJ2-7; TRBD2 matches at 10 bases. Germline CDR1 and CDR2: SGHTA and FQGNSA. V was pared by 5 bases and J by 6 bases, with 13 bases of the junction left unmatched. The CDR3 runs 16 residues. The CDR3 DNA reads TGTGCCAGCAGCCCGGGTTCTAGCGGGAGAAGCGGCGAGCAGTACTTC. This codes for CASSPGSSGRSGEQYF.

V and J are TRBV5-1 and TRBJ2-7, with D maybe TRBD2 (5 bases). This CDR3 is 15 amino acids long. V was pared by 3 bases and J by 0 bases, with 13 bases between. Germline V lookup: CDR1 SGHRS, CDR2 YFSETQ. The CDR3 sequence is CASSSGIGTSYEQYF. The CDR3 region has the DNA TGCGCCAGCAGCTCGGGGATCGGTACCTCCTACGAGCAGTACTTC. Full variable domain (remainder filled in from reference TRBV5-1 and TRBJ2-7): KAGVTQTPRYLIKTRGQQVTLSCSPISGHRSVSWYQQTPGQGLQFLFEYFSETQRNKGNFPGRFSGRQFSNSRSEMNVSTLELGDSALYLCASSSGIGTSYEQYFGPGTRLTVT.

This clonotype was observed at least ten times. The CDR3 DNA sequence: TGTGCCAGCAGTTTAAACAGGGACACTGAAGCTTTCTTT. Translating it yields CASSLNRDTEAFF. This chain uses TRBV7-9 with TRBJ1-1, with D tentatively TRBD1 (6 bases). Trimming cost V 6 bases and J 3 bases, with 11 bases left between them. Germline lookup yields CDR1 SEHNR and CDR2 FQNEAQ (reference sequence). The CDR3 has 13 residues.

The chain has TRBV27 and TRBJ1-4; D remains ambiguous. The CDR3 spans 15 residues. V lost 0 bases, J lost 3 bases, and 8 bases lay in between. CDR1 is MNHEY and CDR2 is SMNVEV in the germline V gene (reference sequence). The CDR3 region has the DNA TGTGCCAGCAGTTTATCGCGGGGTTCTAATGAAAAACTGTTTTTT. The encoded protein is CASSLSRGSNEKLFF. The full variable domain, rest sourced from reference TRBV27 and TRBJ1-4, is EAQVTQNPRYLITVTGKKLTVTCSQNMNHEYMSWYRQDPGLGLRQIYYSMNVEVTDKGDVPEGYKVSRKEKRNFPLILESPSPNQTSLYFCASSLSRGSNEKLFFGSGTQLSVL.

The count of this clonotype is one. This chain uses TRBV15 with TRBJ2-7, with TRBD1 identical over 9 bases. This CDR3 has 16 amino acids. The J segment lost 3 bases and the V segment lost 0 bases, leaving 6 bases of the junction unmatched. Per germline, CDR1 LNHNV and CDR2 YYDKDF (reference sequence). CDR3 bases: TGTGCCACCAGCAGAGAAGCGGGACAGGGCAGCTACGAGCAGTACTTC. It is translated as CATSREAGQGSYEQYF.

This clonotype has just a few counts. The DNA for the CDR3 is TGCAGTGCTCAAACCGGGACAGGGTATCATGAGCAGTACTTC. Encoded protein: CSAQTGTGYHEQYF. The V gene is TRBV20-1, the J gene TRBJ2-7, with 9 positions matching TRBD1. Germline trimming cut 5 bases from V and 7 bases from J; bases unmatched to any gene: 12. CDR3 length: 14 residues. Per the germline V gene, CDR1 is DFQATT and CDR2 is SNEGSKA (reference sequence).

In this sample, this clonotype turned up many times. The chain links TRBV4-3 to TRBJ1-4; TRBD1 aligns across 9 bases. The germline gives CDR1 LGHNA, CDR2 YSLEER. The CDR3 loop spans 15 amino acids. Trimming cost V 4 bases and J 3 bases; bases outside gene matches: 3. In DNA, the CDR3 is TGCGCCAGCAGCCGGGACAGGGCGGCTAATGAAAAACTGTTTTTT. This encodes CASSRDRAANEKLFF.

This sequence joins TRBV21-1 and TRBJ2-7; the table's D call of TRBD1 was not tested on the DNA. TRBV21-1 has pseudogene status. This CDR3 spans 15 amino acids. The CDR3 DNA is TGTGCCAGCAGCGAAAATCGGGACAGGGTGTACGAGCAGTACTTC. Its protein is CASSENRDRVYEQYF.